This T cell receptor (beta chain) was captured in a study of blood T cell repertoires in COVID-19. Turning to the study itself: Sources were T cells, B-cell-depleted T cells, or PBMCs; the material itself was cDNA or gDNA.

In the original analysis: Amplification from reference gene primers served as the basis for estimated nucleated cell counts. Sequencing was performed with immunoSEQ multiplex PCR; in TCRdb, only in-frame clones are kept and a portion is missing. That table gives V, J and clone size, and the DNA gave D and trimming. The table records 260,000 or so clones, around four fifths of them present only once. Germline CDR1 is KGHDR and CDR2 is SFDVKD. CDR3 length: 13 residues. The V end lost 5 bases, the J end lost 1 base, and 5 bases lay between the germline ends. What was sequenced was peripheral blood. The TCR was taken from a woman aged 65 to 85 with acute or convalescent COVID-19. V is TRBV24-1 and J is TRBJ2-1, with no clear D. CDR3 in DNA: TGTGCCACCAGTGCCGGGTCCTACAATGAGCAGTTCTTC. Translation gives CATSAGSYNEQFF.